The 10 T cell receptor beta chains below all came from one sample that was sequenced in a study of CD8 T cells in ankylosing spondylitis. No antigen has been assigned to these receptors. Notes on the study in general: One TCR beta motif, made up of roughly 8 highly homologous variants, appeared characteristic of ankylosing spondylitis blood.

TCRdb re-analysed the 5' RACE reads in MiXCR, keeping a single row per CDR3 protein. The data hold 250,000 to 350,000 distinct CDR3 sequences, with roughly 8% observed a single time. Sequences were obtained from blood, either unsorted or a sorted T cell fraction (not recorded which). These receptor sequences come from a male donor with ankylosing spondylitis.

This chain links TRBV29-1 with TRBJ2-2, with 10 positions matching TRBD2. Germline CDR1 and CDR2: SQVTM and ANQGSEA. The CDR3 runs 14 residues. Losses at the gene ends were 7 bases for V and 1 base for J; bases not matched to a gene: 3. CDR3 residues: CSASGRENTGELFF. The CDR3, as DNA: TGCAGCGCAAGCGGGAGGGAGAACACCGGGGAGCTGTTTTTT.

This clonotype was counted only a few times. V gene TRBV29-1 combines with J gene TRBJ2-6; weak D call: TRBD1 (6 bases). The V end was cut by 1 base, the J end by 0 bases, with 13 bases between. CDR1 and CDR2 from the germline V gene are SQVTM and ANQGSEA. CDR3 length: 17 residues. For the CDR3, the DNA is TGCAGCGTTGAAGTTTACAGGGCATACTCTGGGGCCAACGTCCTGACTTTC. This codes for CSVEVYRAYSGANVLTF.

This clonotype was recorded many times. V gene TRBV2 combines with J gene TRBJ1-6; possible D gene TRBD1, 6 bases. V was trimmed by 7 bases and J by 0 bases, leaving 22 bases between them. The CDR3 loop spans 19 amino acids. CDR1 is SNHLY and CDR2 is FYNNEI in the germline V gene. The CDR3 DNA reads as TGTGCCAGCATCCGGACAGTCATCCACTCGAGCTCCTATAATTCACCCCTCCACTTT. Its translation: CASIRTVIHSSSYNSPLHF. Looking up the rest from reference TRBV2 and TRBJ1-6 gives the full variable domain: EPEVTQTPSHQVTQMGQEVILRCVPISNHLYFYWYRQILGQKVEFLVSFYNNEISEKSEIFDDQFSVERPDGSNFTLKIRSTKLEDSAMYFCASIRTVIHSSSYNSPLHFGNGTRLTVT.

This clonotype was detected a few times. The V and J genes are TRBV20-1 and TRBJ2-2; D is unclear. This CDR3 contains 14 residues. Trimming stripped 4 bases from V and 8 bases from J, with 17 bases between. Per germline, CDR1 DFQATT and CDR2 SNEGSKA (reference sequence). This CDR3 reads CSATNPTLLGELFF. The CDR3 DNA follows: TGCAGTGCTACGAACCCGACACTTTTAGGGGAGCTGTTTTTT.

The chain couples TRBV5-5 to TRBJ2-2, with D maybe TRBD1 (5 bases). The V gene's germline CDR1 is SGHKS and CDR2 YYEKEE (reference sequence). The CDR3 totals 15 residues. V was clipped by 5 bases and J by 7 bases, with 18 bases between them. The CDR3 nucleotides are TGTGCCAGCAGTATGACAGCGCGCGTCAGCGGGGAGCTGTTTTTT. Its protein is CASSMTARVSGELFF.

As DNA, the CDR3 is TGTGCCAGCTCATCGGGACAGGCCTCGGCGGAGACCCAGTACTTC. Translated, it gives CASSSGQASAETQYF. The chain carries TRBV18 and TRBJ2-5; 8 bases align to TRBD1. The CDR3 covers 15 residues. The V gene's germline CDR1 is KGHSH and CDR2 LQKENI. The V segment lost 5 bases and the J segment 5 bases; nucleotides outside the gene matches: 10.

In this sample, this clonotype turned up a few times. CDR3 in DNA: TGTGCCAGCAGCCCAGACCACTCCTACAATGAGCAGTTCTTC. It encodes CASSPDHSYNEQFF. This chain joins TRBV7-2 and TRBJ2-1, with D hard to call. The germline gives CDR1 SGHTA, CDR2 FQGNSA. The CDR3 has 14 residues. V gave up 5 bases and J gave up 0 bases, with 8 bases separating them.

This clonotype came up many times. This chain links TRBV4-1 with TRBJ2-1; D not certain. V was cut by 1 base and J by 10 bases, with 11 bases left in between. The CDR3 contains 13 residues. The germline V gene has CDR1 MGHRA and CDR2 YSYEKL. The CDR3 protein is CASSQAQVGEQFF. CDR3 sequence (DNA): TGCGCCAGCAGCCAAGCTCAGGTAGGAGAGCAGTTCTTC.

The chain has TRBV7-2 and TRBJ2-7; TRBD1 is a possible D gene (5 bases). This CDR3 comprises 17 residues. Germline CDR1 reads SGHTA; CDR2 reads FQGNSA. Deletions cut 5 bases from V and 0 bases from J, with 20 bases between. The chain's CDR3 is CASSGPRGRGHSYEQYF. The CDR3, as DNA: TGTGCCAGCAGCGGACCTAGAGGAAGGGGCCACTCCTACGAGCAGTACTTC. Based on the CDR3 plus reference TRBV7-2 and TRBJ2-7, the full variable domain is GAGVSQSPSNKVTEKGKDVELRCDPISGHTALYWYRQSLGQGLEFLIYFQGNSAPDKSGLPSDRFSAERTGGSVSTLTIQRTQQEDSAVYLCASSGPRGRGHSYEQYFGPGTRLTVT.

The sample holds a few counts of this clonotype. The chain has TRBV11-2 and TRBJ2-2; D may be TRBD2 (6 bases). The V end lost 5 bases, the J end lost 13 bases, and 23 bases lay between the germline ends. The CDR3 spans 15 residues. Per germline, CDR1 SGHAT and CDR2 FQNNGV. CDR3 sequence (DNA): TGTGCCAGCAGCCGCGGAGGGTACTCCCCACGGGGGCTGTTTTTT. Amino acid sequence: CASSRGGYSPRGLFF.